One sample yielded the 22 T cell receptor beta chains listed below, sequenced in a study of blood T cell repertoires in COVID-19. Generated by immunoSEQ multiplex PCR, the TCRdb table keeps only in-frame clones and is missing some. The repertoire holds under 150,000 clones, with approximately 85% as singletons. The sequenced material came from peripheral blood. All receptors come from a woman aged 60-75 years with COVID-19, enrolled during active disease.

The V and J genes are TRBV10-3 and TRBJ1-2; D gene uncertain. The CDR3 runs 15 residues. Trimming took off 8 bases at V and 8 bases at J, with 24 bases between the two ends. CDR1 ENHRY and CDR2 SYGVKD come from the germline V gene. The CDR3 reads CAIFLGPPPLNGYTF. CDR3 nucleotides: TGTGCCATCTTCCTTGGGCCCCCGCCCTTGAACGGCTACACCTTC.

J is TRBJ2-2 and V is TRBV24-1; 7 bases match TRBD1. There are 13 residues in the CDR3. Trimming took 9 bases from V and 3 from J; bases not matched to a gene: 3. CDR1 is KGHDR and CDR2 is SFDVKD in the germline V gene. CDR3 bases: TGTGCCACCGAGGACAGGTACACCGGGGAGCTGTTTTTT. Its protein is CATEDRYTGELFF.

CDR3 DNA: TGTGCCAGCAGTCCTACGACAGGGAGCAATCAGCCCCAGCATTTT. Residues: CASSPTTGSNQPQHF. The chain carries TRBV9 and TRBJ1-5, with 7 bases matching TRBD1. The CDR3 extends over 15 amino acids. Germline V gives CDR1 SGDLS, CDR2 YYNGEE. With 5 bases clipped from V and 1 base from J, the junction kept 6 bases outside the gene matches.

DNA of the CDR3: TGCGCCAGCAGTCGGGGACTAGCGGGGGGGATGAACACCGGGGAGCTGTTTTTT. The encoded protein is CASSRGLAGGMNTGELFF. V usage is TRBV4-3 and J usage is TRBJ2-2; 16 bases are a match to TRBD2. Germline values: CDR1 LGHNA, CDR2 YSLEER. The CDR3 is made up of 18 amino acids. Trimming removed 6 bases from V and 1 base from J; junction bases left unmatched: 5.

The chain carries TRBV5-1 and TRBJ1-1, with TRBD1 identical over 8 bases. This CDR3 is built from 14 residues. The J segment lost 4 bases and the V segment lost 4 bases, leaving 6 bases of the junction unmatched. Germline CDR1 and CDR2: SGHRS and YFSETQ. The DNA of the CDR3 is TGCGCCAGCAGCGTGGGACAGGTCGTCACTGAAGCTTTCTTT. This codes for CASSVGQVVTEAFF.

The V and J genes are TRBV7-2 and TRBJ1-2; D uncertain. The CDR3 is 14 amino acids. Germline V gives CDR1 SGHTA, CDR2 FQGNSA. V gave up 1 base and J gave up 4 bases, with 10 bases separating them. The CDR3 DNA reads TGTGCCAGCAGCTTAGTGGCCAGTGCCTATGGCTACACCTTC. As protein: CASSLVASAYGYTF.

J is TRBJ1-1 and V is TRBV7-9; maybe TRBD1 (5 bases). Trimming removed 5 bases at V and 1 base at J, with 14 bases between. Per germline, CDR1 SEHNR and CDR2 FQNEAQ (reference sequence). The CDR3 length is 15 residues. Here the CDR3 reads CASSQIQAGNTEAFF. The DNA of the CDR3 is TGTGCCAGCAGCCAAATACAGGCAGGGAACACTGAAGCTTTCTTT. The full variable domain, in which reference TRBV7-9 and TRBJ1-1 provide the parts outside the CDR3, is DTGVSQNPRHKITKRGQNVTFRCDPISEHNRLYWYRQTLGQGPEFLTYFQNEAQLEKSRLLSDRFSAERPKGSFSTLEIQRTEQGDSAMYLCASSQIQAGNTEAFFGQGTRLTVV.

This clone showed up just a few times. This sample also contains other DNA sequences that code for the same CDR3. This chain links TRBV7-3 with TRBJ2-1; the match to TRBD2 covers 8 bases. Germline values: CDR1 SGHTA, CDR2 FQGTGA. This CDR3 contains 17 residues. V was clipped by 0 bases and J by 4 bases; unmatched bases: 8. DNA of the CDR3: TGTGCCAGCAGCTTAACGGAGGCGGGGGGCCTTTACAATGAGCAGTTCTTC. Amino acid sequence: CASSLTEAGGLYNEQFF.

This rearrangement joins TRBV6-5 to TRBJ2-7; 10 bases are shared with TRBD2. Germline CDR1 MNHEY, CDR2 SVGAGI. Trimming removed 2 bases from V and 4 bases from J; junction bases left unmatched: 2. The CDR3 has 14 residues. CDR3 sequence: CASSYRSGGYEQYF. The CDR3 DNA reads TGTGCCAGCAGTTACCGTAGCGGGGGGTACGAGCAGTACTTC.

The genes are TRBV12-3 or TRBV12-4 and TRBJ1-4; D call uncertain. V shed 2 bases and J shed 10 bases, with 11 bases lying between them. The CDR3 extends over 13 amino acids. CDR3 amino acids: CASSLLASGKLFF. The CDR3 region has the DNA TGTGCCAGCAGTTTATTGGCCTCTGGAAAACTGTTTTTT.

This clone was picked up one time. The gene calls are TRBV19 and TRBJ2-7; 7 nucleotides align to TRBD1. V shed 5 bases and J 3 bases; nucleotides not matched to a gene: 1. Germline V gives CDR1 LNHDA, CDR2 SQIVND (reference sequence). The CDR3 runs to 12 residues. DNA of the CDR3: TGTGCCAGTAGTTCAGGGGGCTACGAGCAGTACTTC. Protein sequence: CASSSGGYEQYF.

The chain recombines TRBV18 with TRBJ1-5; 9 bases agree with TRBD1. With 1 base clipped from V and 0 bases from J, the junction kept 10 bases outside the gene matches. In germline, CDR1 is KGHSH, CDR2 LQKENI. This CDR3 is 19 amino acids long. In nucleotides, the CDR3 is TGTGCCAGCTCACCACTGGAAGGACAGGGGCCTTATAGCAATCAGCCCCAGCATTTT. It specifies CASSPLEGQGPYSNQPQHF.

The chain uses TRBV3-1 (or the pseudogene TRBV3-2) and TRBJ2-7; perhaps TRBD1 as D (5 bases). The CDR3 contains 19 residues. V shed 0 bases and J shed 6 bases, with 27 bases lying between them. Germline assignment: CDR1 LGHDT and CDR2 YNNKEL (reference sequence). For the CDR3, the DNA is TGTGCCAGCAGCCAAGACTCTTCCCCCTTCGCCAGGGTAGACTTCGAGCAGTACTTC. Protein: CASSQDSSPFARVDFEQYF.

This sequence joins TRBV9 and TRBJ2-3; a weak D match, TRBD2 (5 bases). The V gene lost 0 bases and the J gene lost 3 bases, with 14 bases spanning the gap. Germline CDR1 is SGDLS and CDR2 is YYNGEE. This CDR3 region has 16 residues. The CDR3 region is CASSVGISVGTDTQYF. The DNA of the CDR3 is TGTGCCAGCAGCGTAGGCATTAGCGTGGGGACAGATACGCAGTATTTT.

This clone showed up just once. The chain is built from TRBV3-1 (or the pseudogene TRBV3-2) and TRBJ2-1, with 13 bases that match TRBD2. The germline V gene encodes CDR1 LGHDT and CDR2 YNNKEL (reference sequence). V dropped 11 bases and J dropped 4; count of bases not matched to a gene: 5. The CDR3 extends over 14 amino acids. The CDR3 sequence: CAAGTSGVYNEQFF. The CDR3 DNA sequence: TGTGCCGCAGGGACTAGCGGGGTGTACAATGAGCAGTTCTTC.

The rearrangement joins TRBV6-2 or TRBV6-3 to TRBJ1-5, with TRBD1 as a possible D gene (5 bases). This CDR3 spans 16 amino acids. The germline V gene encodes CDR1 MNHEY and CDR2 SVGEGT. Deletions cut 2 bases from V and 2 bases from J, with 13 bases between. The CDR3 coding sequence is TGTGCCAGCAGTTACACATCGCGGGGGGGCAATCAGCCCCAGCATTTT. Encoded protein: CASSYTSRGGNQPQHF.

This clone occurred once. The V call is TRBV18, the J call TRBJ2-2; 7 bases agree with TRBD2. Trimming cost V 8 bases and J 5 bases; bases outside gene matches: 14. This CDR3 comprises 16 residues. CDR1 is KGHSH, CDR2 LQKENI, per germline. The CDR3 region has the DNA TGTGCCAGCCCGACTCCCGGACTAGGGGAAACCGGGGAGCTGTTTTTT. Its translation: CASPTPGLGETGELFF.

V and J are TRBV4-2 and TRBJ2-2, with D perhaps TRBD2 (6 bases). In germline, CDR1 is LGHNA, CDR2 YNFKEQ. V was clipped by 0 bases and J by 2 bases, with 16 bases between them. The CDR3 is 18 residues long. The DNA for the CDR3 is TGTGCCAGCAGCCAAGATCATGCCAAGGGACTTAACACCGGGGAGCTGTTTTTT. This translates into CASSQDHAKGLNTGELFF.

The chain has TRBV7-9 and TRBJ1-6; no firm D call. The V and J ends lost 1 base and 11 bases respectively, with 12 bases between them. Germline assignment: CDR1 SEHNR and CDR2 FQNEAQ (reference sequence). This CDR3 has 14 amino acids. The CDR3 protein is CASSLGGVSPPLHF. DNA for the CDR3: TGTGCCAGCAGCTTAGGGGGAGTTAGTCCACCCCTCCACTTT.

The rearrangement uses TRBV6-2 or TRBV6-3 and TRBJ1-2; 7 bases line up with TRBD1. Germline CDR1 and CDR2: MNHEY and SVGEGT. Germline trimming cut 6 bases from V and 7 bases from J; bases unmatched to any gene: 11. The CDR3 covers 14 residues. CDR3 residues: CASSIRTGGVGYTF. The DNA for the CDR3 is TGTGCCAGCAGCATAAGGACAGGAGGAGTTGGCTACACCTTC.

This clone appeared a single time. V is TRBV19 and J is TRBJ2-7; D is perhaps TRBD2 (5 bases). V lost 3 bases to trimming and J lost 3 bases, with 15 bases between them. This CDR3 contains 15 residues. Germline CDR1 LNHDA, CDR2 SQIVND (reference sequence). This CDR3 is CASSIRAVGDYEQYF. CDR3 in DNA: TGTGCCAGTAGTATCCGGGCTGTCGGGGACTACGAGCAGTACTTC.

This chain joins TRBV6-2 or TRBV6-3 and TRBJ1-2; TRBD1 matches at 9 bases. Germline trimming cut 0 bases from V and 0 bases from J; bases unmatched to any gene: 5. CDR3 size: 17 residues. Germline V lookup: CDR1 MNHEY, CDR2 SVGEGT. In DNA, the CDR3 is TGTGCCAGCAGTTACTCTTTACAGGGGGCAGCTAACTATGGCTACACCTTC. Its translation is CASSYSLQGAANYGYTF.